This T cell receptor (beta chain) was sequenced in a study of blood T cell repertoires in COVID-19. Study at large: Sites in the United States, Italy and Spain provided acute and convalescent COVID-19 samples. PBMCs, B-cell-depleted T cells, or T cells were the source of the cDNA or gDNA that made up the material.

CDR1 is MGHDK and CDR2 is SYGVNS in the germline V gene. V trimming: 9 bases; J trimming: 4 bases; junction bases outside the gene matches: 9. The CDR3 has 16 amino acids. Libraries were prepared by immunoSEQ multiplex PCR; TCRdb keeps only in-frame clonotypes and omits some of them. In the table there are roughly 100,000 clones, about 89% of which are singletons. The J gene is TRBJ2-2, the V gene TRBV25-1; 12 bases line up with TRBD1. This sequence was found in a human donor in a cohort sampled during active COVID-19. The material sequenced was peripheral blood. CDR3 bases: TGTGCCAGTAGTCCAGGGACAGGGGGCCGCACCGGGGAGCTGTTTTTT. Its translation is CASSPGTGGRTGELFF.